This T cell receptor (beta chain) was captured by sequencing in a study of blood T cell repertoires in COVID-19. About the research overall: COVID-19 samples, acute and convalescent, were from the United States, Italy and Spain.

This CDR3 has 16 amino acids. Germline CDR1 is LGHNA and CDR2 is YSLEER. V gave up 2 bases and J gave up 0 bases, with 13 bases separating them. Original methodology: Amplified reference gene primers provided the basis for estimating nucleated cell counts. The method was immunoSEQ multiplex PCR; TCRdb's version includes in-frame clones alone and lacks a portion of them. The V and J calls and the clone size are those of that table, but D and trimming were determined from the DNA. This sample has around 50,000 clones, with roughly nine tenths found just once. A few counts support this clone. Sequencing used peripheral blood. The chain recombines TRBV4-3 with TRBJ1-1; D ambiguous. This TCR was sampled from a human donor in a cohort sampled during active COVID-19. Here the CDR3 reads CASSQITTYMNTEAFF. In DNA form, the CDR3 reads TGCGCCAGCAGCCAAATTACGACATACATGAACACTGAAGCTTTCTTT.